One and the same sample provided the 31 T cell receptor beta chains below, sequenced in a study of T-cell reconstitution after alpha-beta-depleted transplantation in children (dated by TCRdb to 2016 to 2017). The treatment or condition label, as the study defines it: allogeneic hematopoietic cell transplantation with graft depleted of TCRalphabeta T cells and CD19 B cells. The receptor library was made with PCR. Data came from an Illumina HiSeq 2500. Molecular barcoding was employed in the preparation of TCR libraries, with unique molecular identifiers being used to normalize TCRbeta repertoire quantification. In TCRdb, the public reads were trimmed at Q25 with fastp and aligned with MiXCR, with productive beta chains retained. Entries that share a CDR3 protein sequence are merged under the most common genes and DNA. In all, the sample holds around 800,000 distinct CDR3 sequences, and 16% of those were seen once. Around 5% of the sample is in the top ten clones.

The specimen was PBMCs, mostly from graft donor cells, collected 360 days after TCRalphabeta/CD19-depleted stem cell transplant. The receptors originated from a male patient aged 10-17 years who had a stem cell transplant for acute lymphoblastic leukemia, so the T cells may come from the graft donor.

A few counts support this clonotype. The chain uses TRBV27 and TRBJ2-5; the match to TRBD2 covers 11 bases. There are 15 residues in the CDR3. CDR1 and CDR2 (germline): MNHEY, SMNVEV (reference sequence). The trim removed 5 bases at V and 5 bases at J, leaving 7 bases unmatched. CDR3 amino acids: CASSGSGLAEETQYF. The CDR3 nucleotides read TGTGCCAGCAGTGGCTCGGGACTAGCGGAGGAGACCCAGTACTTC.

This clonotype has just a few counts. The J gene is TRBJ2-7, the V gene TRBV27; perhaps TRBD2 as D (7 bases). Trimming left V 11 bases short and J 2 bases short, with 16 bases between. The V gene's germline CDR1 is MNHEY and CDR2 SMNVEV (reference sequence). This CDR3 contains 13 residues. CDR3 residues: CAAGARGAYEQYF. The CDR3 DNA reads as TGTGCCGCAGGGGCTCGGGGGGCCTACGAGCAGTACTTC.

The chain has TRBV24-1 and TRBJ2-3, with 9 bases identical to TRBD2. The CDR3 is made up of 16 amino acids. Germline CDR1 and CDR2: KGHDR and SFDVKD. V lost 5 bases and J lost 2; bases outside the gene matches: 7. The DNA of the CDR3 is TGTGCCACCAGTGCAGGGTTAGCGGGAGCCACAGATACGCAGTATTTT. This encodes CATSAGLAGATDTQYF.

This clonotype turned up a few times. The chain uses TRBV7-6 and TRBJ2-2, with 9 bases lining up with TRBD2. Trimming cost V 0 bases and J 2 bases; bases outside gene matches: 10. Germline CDR1 SGHVS, CDR2 FNYEAQ. The CDR3 sequence is 19 residues long. The CDR3 bases are TGTGCCAGCAGCTTAGCCGATAGCGGGAGAGAATTAAACACCGGGGAGCTGTTTTTT. It yields the protein CASSLADSGRELNTGELFF. The full variable domain, with the rest looked up from reference TRBV7-6 and TRBJ2-2, is GAGVSQSPRYKVTKRGQDVALRCDPISGHVSLYWYRQALGQGPEFLTYFNYEAQQDKSGLPNDRFSAERPEGSISTLTIQRTEQRDSAMYRCASSLADSGRELNTGELFFGEGSRLTVL.

This clonotype showed up many times. V and J are TRBV9 and TRBJ2-4; possibly TRBD1 or TRBD2 for D (5 bases each). This CDR3 has 15 amino acids. In germline, CDR1 is SGDLS, CDR2 YYNGEE. V lost 0 bases and J 3 bases, leaving 10 bases between the germline ends. The CDR3 nucleotides are TGTGCCAGCAGCGTAGACGGGGCTGGCAAAAACATTCAGTACTTC. Translated: CASSVDGAGKNIQYF.

This clonotype appeared a few times. The V gene is TRBV6-5, the J gene TRBJ2-3; TRBD2 agrees at 7 bases. This CDR3 has 17 residues. Germline V lookup: CDR1 MNHEY, CDR2 SVGAGI. The junction had 18 bases not matched to a gene; V was cut back by 6 bases and J by 6 bases. The CDR3 here is CASSRRKGGSTPDTQYF. DNA of the CDR3: TGTGCCAGCAGCCGCCGTAAGGGAGGGAGCACACCGGATACGCAGTATTTT.

The chain couples TRBV29-1 to TRBJ2-2, with D hard to call. V was clipped by 8 bases and J by 1 base, with 11 bases between them. CDR1 and CDR2 from the germline V gene are SQVTM and ANQGSEA. The CDR3 has 13 amino acids. DNA for the CDR3: TGCAGCACTCTGTGGCGGAACACCGGGGAGCTGTTTTTT. The encoded protein is CSTLWRNTGELFF.

By sample fraction, this clonotype is medium-sized (0.01 to 0.1%). CDR3 nucleotide sequence: TGTGCCACCAGTCATTCGGGGGGGCCTGACCCCTACGAGCAGTACTTC. The encoded protein is CATSHSGGPDPYEQYF. The V and J genes are TRBV24-1 and TRBJ2-7; 8 positions agree with TRBD2. CDR1 is KGHDR, CDR2 SFDVKD, per germline. The trim removed 6 bases at V and 2 bases at J, leaving 11 bases unmatched. The CDR3 consists of 16 residues.

The V call is TRBV29-1, the J call TRBJ2-2, with TRBD2 matching over 7 bases. Trimming cost V 4 bases and J 5 bases; bases outside gene matches: 4. This CDR3 region has 13 residues. In germline, CDR1 is SQVTM, CDR2 ANQGSEA. Written as DNA, the CDR3 is TGCAGCGTTGTTGGGAGGGCAACCGGGGAGCTGTTTTTT. Its protein product is CSVVGRATGELFF.

This clonotype was found a few times. V gene TRBV5-1 combines with J gene TRBJ2-3; D is perhaps TRBD2 (5 bases). The CDR3 extends over 14 amino acids. V gave up 0 bases and J gave up 9 bases, with 14 bases separating them. Germline V lookup: CDR1 SGHRS, CDR2 YFSETQ. In nucleotides, the CDR3 is TGCGCCAGCAGCTTGGGGACTTCTCCTATCACGCAGTATTTT. This gives the protein CASSLGTSPITQYF.

The chain couples TRBV14 to TRBJ2-5; D remains ambiguous. The CDR3 has 17 residues. The V end was cut by 0 bases, the J end by 4 bases, with 18 bases between. CDR1 is SGHDN, CDR2 FVKESK, per germline. In DNA, the CDR3 is TGTGCCAGCAGCCAAGAGTTTCCCTCCTTGGGTGGAGAGACCCAGTACTTC. Translated: CASSQEFPSLGGETQYF.

In this sample, this clonotype turned up a few times. The chain links TRBV24-1 to TRBJ2-5, with D possibly matching TRBD2 (5 bases). CDR1 and CDR2 (germline): KGHDR, SFDVKD. With 3 bases removed from V and 4 bases from J, the gap between germline ends came to 14 bases. The CDR3 sequence is 15 residues long. The DNA for the CDR3 is TGTGCCACCAGTGATCTCATGGCGGGTGGAGAGACCCAGTACTTC. It specifies CATSDLMAGGETQYF.

The chain couples TRBV29-1 to TRBJ2-7; tentatively, D is TRBD1 or TRBD2 (6 bases each). Germline loops: CDR1 SQVTM, CDR2 ANQGSEA. The CDR3 is made up of 15 amino acids. V dropped 1 base and J dropped 3 bases, with 16 bases sitting between them. The CDR3 bases are TGCAGCGTTGAAGGGGAAGGGGGGCGCGGCTACGAGCAGTACTTC. Translating gives CSVEGEGGRGYEQYF.

This chain connects TRBV28 to TRBJ2-2; D gene ambiguous. The ends were cut back, 3 bases at V and 7 bases at J, with 9 bases in the middle. CDR3 size: 13 residues. Germline V gene lookup returns CDR1 MDHEN and CDR2 SYDVKM. CDR3 coding DNA: TGTGCCAGCAGTTTTTTGGGGTTCGGGGAGCTGTTTTTT. It yields the protein CASSFLGFGELFF. Together with reference TRBV28 and TRBJ2-2, the CDR3 gives the full variable domain: DVKVTQSSRYLVKRTGEKVFLECVQDMDHENMFWYRQDPGLGLRLIYFSYDVKMKEKGDIPEGYSVSREKKERFSLILESASTNQTSMYLCASSFLGFGELFFGEGSRLTVL.

This clonotype was counted only a few times. The chain is built from TRBV27 and TRBJ2-1; 11 nucleotides match TRBD2. The J segment lost 6 bases and the V segment lost 6 bases, leaving 4 bases of the junction unmatched. The CDR3 loop spans 14 amino acids. Germline CDR1 MNHEY, CDR2 SMNVEV (reference sequence). CDR3 DNA sequence: TGTGCCAGCAGAAGACTAGCGGGGAGCAATGAGCAGTTCTTC. Encoded protein: CASRRLAGSNEQFF.

The J gene is TRBJ2-5, the V gene TRBV30; TRBD2 agrees at 9 bases. Unmatched junction bases numbered 10, after V lost 0 bases and J lost 5 bases. CDR1 is GTSNPN, CDR2 SVGIG, per germline (reference sequence). This CDR3 contains 16 residues. In nucleotides, the CDR3 is TGTGCCTGGAGTGTATTTGGACTAGCGAGGGGGGAGACCCAGTACTTC. Amino acid sequence: CAWSVFGLARGETQYF.

The chain recombines TRBV13 with TRBJ2-2; possibly TRBD1 or TRBD2 for D (6 bases each). With 4 bases removed from V and 4 bases from J, the gap between germline ends came to 16 bases. The CDR3 spans 16 residues. Germline CDR1 and CDR2: PRHDT and FYEKMQ (reference sequence). CDR3 amino acids: CASSSHRGLGTGELFF. The CDR3 DNA sequence: TGTGCCAGCAGCTCCCACCGGGGGCTAGGCACCGGGGAGCTGTTTTTT.

This clonotype was recorded a few times. The chain is built from TRBV18 and TRBJ2-7, with 8 bases aligning to TRBD2. The CDR3 is made up of 15 amino acids. CDR1 and CDR2 (germline): KGHSH, LQKENI. The V segment lost 2 bases and the J segment 4 bases; nucleotides outside the gene matches: 7. The CDR3 loop reads CASSPSTSVGYEQYF. The CDR3 region has the DNA TGTGCCAGCTCACCATCGACTAGCGTGGGATACGAGCAGTACTTC.

This clonotype turned up a few times. The chain is built from TRBV7-3 and TRBJ2-1, with 7 bases fitting TRBD2. Trimming removed 1 base from V and 5 bases from J; junction bases left unmatched: 8. The CDR3 consists of 16 residues. CDR1 and CDR2 (germline): SGHTA, FQGTGA. The CDR3 reads CASSLIGSGRNNEQFF. The CDR3 DNA follows: TGTGCCAGCAGCTTAATAGGTAGCGGGCGAAACAATGAGCAGTTCTTC. The variable domain in full, completed from reference TRBV7-3 and TRBJ2-1, reads GAGVSQTPSNKVTEKGKYVELRCDPISGHTALYWYRQSLGQGPEFLIYFQGTGAADDSGLPNDRFFAVRPEGSVSTLKIQRTERGDSAVYLCASSLIGSGRNNEQFFGPGTRLTVL.

The chain employs TRBV7-8 and TRBJ2-7, with TRBD2 identical over 10 bases. V lost 10 bases and J lost 0; bases outside the gene matches: 12. There are 16 residues in the CDR3. CDR1 SGHVS and CDR2 FQNEAQ come from the germline V gene. The CDR3 nucleotides read TGTGCCACCTACGTAATAGCGGGAGGTTCCTCCTACGAGCAGTACTTC. Translation: CATYVIAGGSSYEQYF.

V and J are TRBV7-9 and TRBJ1-2; 8 bases align to TRBD1. Per the germline V gene, CDR1 is SEHNR and CDR2 is FQNEAQ (reference sequence). The CDR3 length is 14 residues. With V trimmed by 3 bases and J by 4 bases, 4 bases remained unmatched. The CDR3 nucleotides read TGTGCCAGCAGCTTTCAGGGGGCCTCCTATGGCTACACCTTC. Its protein product is CASSFQGASYGYTF.

This chain connects TRBV5-1 to TRBJ2-7; a possible D gene is TRBD1 (5 bases). The ends were cut back, 2 bases at V and 5 bases at J, with 11 bases in the middle. Looked up from germline, CDR1 is SGHRS and CDR2 is YFSETQ. This CDR3 comprises 13 residues. CDR3 nucleotides: TGCGCCAGCAGCTTCAGGGTCCGGAACGAGCAGTACTTC. Protein product: CASSFRVRNEQYF.

This clonotype has just a few counts. The rearrangement uses TRBV5-1 and TRBJ1-2, with D unclear. The V end was cut by 0 bases, the J end by 0 bases, with 18 bases between. Germline V gene lookup returns CDR1 SGHRS and CDR2 YFSETQ. The CDR3 contains 18 residues. The CDR3 loop reads CASSLAWSDRPSNYGYTF. For the CDR3, the DNA is TGCGCCAGCAGCTTGGCCTGGTCGGACCGTCCCTCTAACTATGGCTACACCTTC.

The V gene is TRBV16, the J gene TRBJ2-1, with a possible D match to TRBD2 (5 bases). CDR1 KGHSY and CDR2 FQNENV come from the germline V gene. The ends were cut back, 4 bases at V and 8 bases at J, with 12 bases in the middle. This CDR3 has 13 residues. CDR3 DNA sequence: TGTGCCAGCAGCCCTAGCCCAGGACATGAGCAGTTCTTC. As protein: CASSPSPGHEQFF.

The rearrangement joins TRBV16 to TRBJ2-7, with D perhaps assigned TRBD1 or TRBD2 (5 bases each). V was pared by 0 bases and J by 0 bases, with 12 bases between. CDR3 length equals 16 residues. Per germline, CDR1 KGHSY and CDR2 FQNENV. The CDR3 DNA follows: TGTGCCAGCAGCCAATCGGGGGTAGTCAGCTCCTACGAGCAGTACTTC. It yields the protein CASSQSGVVSSYEQYF.

The table lists this clonotype with many counts. The J gene is TRBJ2-7, the V gene TRBV4-1, with 11 positions matching TRBD2. Germline V gene lookup returns CDR1 MGHRA and CDR2 YSYEKL. There are 16 residues in the CDR3. The ends lost 4 bases at V and 0 bases at J; junction bases unmatched: 5. Here the CDR3 DNA reads TGCGCCAGCAGCCGTCAACTAGCGGGAGCCTCCTACGAGCAGTACTTC. As protein: CASSRQLAGASYEQYF.

This clonotype was detected a few times. V usage is TRBV29-1 and J usage is TRBJ2-7; 10 positions agree with TRBD1. This CDR3 is built from 13 residues. Trimming removed 0 bases from V and 5 bases from J; junction bases left unmatched: 1. Germline loops: CDR1 SQVTM, CDR2 ANQGSEA. The CDR3 here is CSVEEGQGNEQYF. The CDR3, as DNA: TGCAGCGTTGAAGAGGGACAGGGGAACGAGCAGTACTTC.

This clonotype occurred a few times. This sequence joins TRBV5-1 and TRBJ2-1; 9 bases fit TRBD2. Per the germline V gene, CDR1 is SGHRS and CDR2 is YFSETQ. CDR3 size: 17 residues. After removal of 2 bases from V and 8 bases from J, the junction contained 14 bases not matched to a gene. The CDR3 loop is CASSLGPSGRIDDEQFF. The CDR3 nucleotides are TGCGCCAGCAGCTTAGGCCCGAGCGGGAGGATCGACGATGAGCAGTTCTTC.

This clonotype appeared a few times. This rearrangement joins TRBV12-3 or TRBV12-4 to TRBJ1-6; D not certain. The CDR3 is 15 residues long. V lost 3 bases and J 9 bases, leaving 15 bases between the germline ends. The CDR3 protein is CASSFSGDGSSPLHF. CDR3 in DNA: TGTGCCAGCAGTTTCAGTGGGGATGGGAGTTCACCCCTCCACTTT.

The rearrangement links TRBV6-5 to TRBJ2-7; tentatively, D is TRBD1 (5 bases). Germline lookup yields CDR1 MNHEY and CDR2 SVGAGI. The CDR3 is made up of 16 amino acids. V was trimmed by 6 bases and J by 2 bases, leaving 20 bases between them. The CDR3 sequence is CASSGTGSHYTYEQYF. The CDR3, as DNA: TGTGCCAGCAGCGGAACAGGAAGCCACTACACCTACGAGCAGTACTTC.

Only a few counts were recorded for this clonotype. The genes are TRBV4-1 and TRBJ2-5, with D maybe TRBD1 (5 bases). The germline CDR1 and CDR2 sequences are MGHRA and YSYEKL. The CDR3 runs to 15 residues. Trimming left V 3 bases short and J 2 bases short, with 13 bases between. The CDR3 DNA reads TGCGCCAGCAGCCAGGGTAGACAGCTACAAGAGACCCAGTACTTC. Translation: CASSQGRQLQETQYF.